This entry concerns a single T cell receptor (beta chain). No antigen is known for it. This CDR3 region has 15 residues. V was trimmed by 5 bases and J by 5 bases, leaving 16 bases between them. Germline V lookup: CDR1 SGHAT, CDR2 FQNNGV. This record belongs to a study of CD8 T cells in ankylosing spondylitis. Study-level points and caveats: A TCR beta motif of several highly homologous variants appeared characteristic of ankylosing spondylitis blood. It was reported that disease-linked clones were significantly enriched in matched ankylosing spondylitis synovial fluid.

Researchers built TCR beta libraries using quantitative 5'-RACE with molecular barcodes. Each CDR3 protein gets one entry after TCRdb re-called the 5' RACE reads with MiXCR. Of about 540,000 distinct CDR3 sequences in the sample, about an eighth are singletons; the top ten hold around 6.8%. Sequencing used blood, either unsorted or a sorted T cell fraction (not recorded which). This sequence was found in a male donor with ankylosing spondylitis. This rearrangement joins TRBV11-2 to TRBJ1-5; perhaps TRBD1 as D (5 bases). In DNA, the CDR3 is TGTGCCAGCAGCCGGGACTCCTGGCCCGATCAGCCCCAGCATTTT. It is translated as CASSRDSWPDQPQHF. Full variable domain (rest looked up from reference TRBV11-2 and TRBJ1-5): EAGVAQSPRYKIIEKRQSVAFWCNPISGHATLYWYQQILGQGPKLLIQFQNNGVVDDSQLPKDRFSAERLKGVDSTLKIQPAKLEDSAVYLCASSRDSWPDQPQHFGDGTRLSIL.